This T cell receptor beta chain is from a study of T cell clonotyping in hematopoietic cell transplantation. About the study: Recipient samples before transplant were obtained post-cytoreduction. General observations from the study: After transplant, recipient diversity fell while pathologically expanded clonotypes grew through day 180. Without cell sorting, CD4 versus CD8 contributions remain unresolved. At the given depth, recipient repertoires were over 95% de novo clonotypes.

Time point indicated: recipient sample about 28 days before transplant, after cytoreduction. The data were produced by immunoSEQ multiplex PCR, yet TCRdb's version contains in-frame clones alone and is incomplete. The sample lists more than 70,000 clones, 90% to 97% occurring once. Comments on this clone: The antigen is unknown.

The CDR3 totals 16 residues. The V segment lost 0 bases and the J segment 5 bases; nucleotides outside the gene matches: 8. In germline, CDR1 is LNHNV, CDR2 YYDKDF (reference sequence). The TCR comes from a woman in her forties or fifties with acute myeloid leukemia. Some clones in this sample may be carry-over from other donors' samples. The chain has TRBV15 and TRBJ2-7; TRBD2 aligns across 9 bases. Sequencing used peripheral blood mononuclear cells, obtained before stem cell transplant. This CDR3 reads CATSRDPRGRANEQYF. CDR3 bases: TGTGCCACCAGCAGAGATCCCCGCGGGAGGGCCAACGAGCAGTACTTC.